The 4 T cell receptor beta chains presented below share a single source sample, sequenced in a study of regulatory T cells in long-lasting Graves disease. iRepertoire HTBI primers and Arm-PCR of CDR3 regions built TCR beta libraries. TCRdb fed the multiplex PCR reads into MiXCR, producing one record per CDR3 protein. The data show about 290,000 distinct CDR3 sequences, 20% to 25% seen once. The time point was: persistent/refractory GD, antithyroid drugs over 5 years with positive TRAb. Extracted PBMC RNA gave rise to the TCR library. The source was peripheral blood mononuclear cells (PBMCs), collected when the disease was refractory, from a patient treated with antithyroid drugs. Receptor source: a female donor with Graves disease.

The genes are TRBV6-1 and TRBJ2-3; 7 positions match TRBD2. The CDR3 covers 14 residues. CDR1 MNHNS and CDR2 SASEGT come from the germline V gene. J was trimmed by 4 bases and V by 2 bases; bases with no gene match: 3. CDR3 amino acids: CASSELAVPDTQYF. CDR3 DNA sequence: TGTGCCAGCAGTGAACTAGCGGTGCCAGATACGCAGTATTTT.

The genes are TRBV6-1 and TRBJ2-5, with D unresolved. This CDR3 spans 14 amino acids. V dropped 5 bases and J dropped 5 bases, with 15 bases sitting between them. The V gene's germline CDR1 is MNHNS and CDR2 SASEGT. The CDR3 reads CASSTRYVQETQYF. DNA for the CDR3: TGTGCCAGCAGTACCCGTTATGTGCAGGAGACCCAGTACTTC.

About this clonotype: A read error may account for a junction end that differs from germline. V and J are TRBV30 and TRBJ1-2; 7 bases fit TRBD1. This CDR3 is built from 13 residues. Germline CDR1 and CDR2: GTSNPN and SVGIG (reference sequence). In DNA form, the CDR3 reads TGTGCCTGGAGTACAACAGGGGAGGGGGGCTGCACCTTC. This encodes CAWSTTGEGGCTF.

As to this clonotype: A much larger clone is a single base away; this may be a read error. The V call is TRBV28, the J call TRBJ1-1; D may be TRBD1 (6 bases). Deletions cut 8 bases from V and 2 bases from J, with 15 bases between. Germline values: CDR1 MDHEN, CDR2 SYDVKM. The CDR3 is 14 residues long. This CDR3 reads CASQRGPKNTEAFF. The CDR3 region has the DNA TGTGCCAGCCAGCGGGGGCCCAAAAACACTGAAGCTTTCTTT.